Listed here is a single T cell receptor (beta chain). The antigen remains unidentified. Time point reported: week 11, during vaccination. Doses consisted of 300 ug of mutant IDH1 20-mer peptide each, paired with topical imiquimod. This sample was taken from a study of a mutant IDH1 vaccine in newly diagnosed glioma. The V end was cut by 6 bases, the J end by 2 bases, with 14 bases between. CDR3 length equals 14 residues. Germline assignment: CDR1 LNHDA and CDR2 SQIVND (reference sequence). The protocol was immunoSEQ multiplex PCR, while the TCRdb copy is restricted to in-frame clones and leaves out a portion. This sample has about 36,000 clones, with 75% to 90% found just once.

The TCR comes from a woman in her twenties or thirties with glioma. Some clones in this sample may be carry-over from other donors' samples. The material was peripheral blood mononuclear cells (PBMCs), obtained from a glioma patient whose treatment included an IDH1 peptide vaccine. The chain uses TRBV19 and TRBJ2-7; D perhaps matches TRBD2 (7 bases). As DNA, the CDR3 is TGTGCCAGTAGCCCAGGGGCGGGGGCCTACGAGCAGTACTTC. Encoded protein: CASSPGAGAYEQYF.